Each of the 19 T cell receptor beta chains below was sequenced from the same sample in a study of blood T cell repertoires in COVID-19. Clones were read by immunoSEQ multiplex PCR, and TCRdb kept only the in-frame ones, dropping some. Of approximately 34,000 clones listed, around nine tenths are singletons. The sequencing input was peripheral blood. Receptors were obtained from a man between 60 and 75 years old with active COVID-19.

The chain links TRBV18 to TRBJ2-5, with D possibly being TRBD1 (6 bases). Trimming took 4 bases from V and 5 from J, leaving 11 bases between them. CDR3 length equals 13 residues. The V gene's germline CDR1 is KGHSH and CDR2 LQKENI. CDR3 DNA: TGTGCCAGCTCACAGGGGGTTCGCGAGACCCAGTACTTC. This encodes CASSQGVRETQYF.

CDR3 protein: CASSYRARGTGELFF. The CDR3 DNA reads as TGTGCCAGCAGTTACCGTGCCCGGGGCACCGGGGAGCTGTTTTTT. The gene calls are TRBV6-6 and TRBJ2-2, with D tentatively TRBD2 (5 bases). In germline, CDR1 is MNHNY, CDR2 SVGAGI (reference sequence). V was pared by 2 bases and J by 4 bases, with 11 bases between. This CDR3 is built from 15 residues.

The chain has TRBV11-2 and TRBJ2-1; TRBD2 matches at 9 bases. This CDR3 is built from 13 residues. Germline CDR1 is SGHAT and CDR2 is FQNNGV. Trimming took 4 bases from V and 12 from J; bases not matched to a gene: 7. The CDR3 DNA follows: TGTGCCAGCAGCTCCTCCGGGACTAGCTTGCAGTTCTTC. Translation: CASSSSGTSLQFF.

The CDR3 here is CASSRTTYNEQFF. DNA for the CDR3: TGTGCCAGCAGCCGGACTACTTACAATGAGCAGTTCTTC. The chain employs TRBV12-3 or TRBV12-4 and TRBJ2-1, with TRBD2 as a possible D gene (6 bases). This CDR3 has 13 amino acids. With 6 bases removed from V and 4 bases from J, the gap between germline ends came to 10 bases.

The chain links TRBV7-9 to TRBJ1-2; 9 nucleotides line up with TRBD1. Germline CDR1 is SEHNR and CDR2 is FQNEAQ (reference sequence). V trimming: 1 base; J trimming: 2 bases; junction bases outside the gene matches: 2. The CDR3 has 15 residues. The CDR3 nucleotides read TGTGCCAGCAGCTTAGTGGGGACAGGGAACTATGGCTACACCTTC. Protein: CASSLVGTGNYGYTF. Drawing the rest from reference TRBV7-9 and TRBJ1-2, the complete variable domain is DTGVSQNPRHKITKRGQNVTFRCDPISEHNRLYWYRQTLGQGPEFLTYFQNEAQLEKSRLLSDRFSAERPKGSFSTLEIQRTEQGDSAMYLCASSLVGTGNYGYTFGSGTRLTVV.

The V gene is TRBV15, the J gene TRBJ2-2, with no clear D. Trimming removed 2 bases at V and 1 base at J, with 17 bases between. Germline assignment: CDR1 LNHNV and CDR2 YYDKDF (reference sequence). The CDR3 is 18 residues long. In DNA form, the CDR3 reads TGTGCCACCAGCAGAAAAGGCGGTGGCATTGAGAACACCGGGGAGCTGTTTTTT. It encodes CATSRKGGGIENTGELFF.

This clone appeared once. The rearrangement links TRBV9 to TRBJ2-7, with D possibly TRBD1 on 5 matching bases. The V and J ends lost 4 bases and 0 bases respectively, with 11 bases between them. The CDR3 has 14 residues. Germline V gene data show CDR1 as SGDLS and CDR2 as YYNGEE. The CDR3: CASSTDRFSYEQYF. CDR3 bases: TGTGCCAGCAGCACTGACAGATTCTCCTACGAGCAGTACTTC.

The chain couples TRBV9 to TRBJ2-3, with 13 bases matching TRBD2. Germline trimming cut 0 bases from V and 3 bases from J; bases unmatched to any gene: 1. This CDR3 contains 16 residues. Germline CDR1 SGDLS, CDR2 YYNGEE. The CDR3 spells CASSVGTSGSTDTQYF. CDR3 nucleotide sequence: TGTGCCAGCAGCGTAGGGACTAGCGGGAGTACAGATACGCAGTATTTT.

CDR3: CASSLGNRGVDGYTF. In DNA form, the CDR3 reads TGTGCCAGCAGCTTAGGCAACAGGGGAGTGGATGGCTACACCTTC. The rearrangement joins TRBV7-2 to TRBJ1-2, with TRBD1 matching 7 bases. The germline gives CDR1 SGHTA, CDR2 FQGNSA. With V trimmed by 1 base and J by 6 bases, 8 bases remained unmatched. The CDR3 runs 15 residues.

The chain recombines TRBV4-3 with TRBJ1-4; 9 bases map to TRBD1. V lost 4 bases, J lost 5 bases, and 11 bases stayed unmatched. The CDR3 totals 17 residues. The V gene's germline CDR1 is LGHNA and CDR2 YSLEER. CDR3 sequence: CASSPDETGTGNEKLFF. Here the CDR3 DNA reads TGCGCCAGCAGCCCGGACGAGACCGGGACAGGGAATGAAAAACTGTTTTTT.

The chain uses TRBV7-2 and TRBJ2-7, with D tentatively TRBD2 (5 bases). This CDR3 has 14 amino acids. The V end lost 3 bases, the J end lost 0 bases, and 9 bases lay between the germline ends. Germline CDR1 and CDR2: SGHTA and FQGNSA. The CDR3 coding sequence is TGTGCCAGCAGCTTCGAGCGGATCTCCTACGAGCAGTACTTC. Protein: CASSFERISYEQYF.

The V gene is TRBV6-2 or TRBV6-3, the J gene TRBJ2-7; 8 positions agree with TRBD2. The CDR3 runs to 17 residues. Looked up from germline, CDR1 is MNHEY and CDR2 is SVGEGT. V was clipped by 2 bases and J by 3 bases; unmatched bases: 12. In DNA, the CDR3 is TGTGCCAGCAGTTACCGGACTAGCAGGATCGCGGACTACGAGCAGTACTTC. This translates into CASSYRTSRIADYEQYF.

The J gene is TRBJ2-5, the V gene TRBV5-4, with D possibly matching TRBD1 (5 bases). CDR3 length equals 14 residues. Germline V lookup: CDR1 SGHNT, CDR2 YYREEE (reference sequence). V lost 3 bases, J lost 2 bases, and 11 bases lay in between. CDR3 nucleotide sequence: TGTGCCAGCAGCTGGACACTCGCGCAAGAGACCCAGTACTTC. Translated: CASSWTLAQETQYF.

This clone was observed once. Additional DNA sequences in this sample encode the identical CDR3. The CDR3 here is CASSLDRDTEAFF. In DNA, the CDR3 is TGTGCCAGCAGCTTAGACAGGGACACTGAAGCTTTCTTT. V is TRBV11-2 and J is TRBJ1-1, with D perhaps matching TRBD1 (5 bases). The CDR3 is 13 residues long. The germline V and J ends were trimmed by 0 bases and 3 bases, with 5 bases remaining between them. The germline CDR1 and CDR2 sequences are SGHAT and FQNNGV.

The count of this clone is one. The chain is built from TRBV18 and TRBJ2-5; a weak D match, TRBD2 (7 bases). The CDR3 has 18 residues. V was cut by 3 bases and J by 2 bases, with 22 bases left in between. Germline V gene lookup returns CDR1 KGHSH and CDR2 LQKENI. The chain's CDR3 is CASSPPPVWAGAQETQYF. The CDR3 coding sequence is TGTGCCAGCTCACCGCCCCCTGTCTGGGCGGGGGCACAAGAGACCCAGTACTTC.

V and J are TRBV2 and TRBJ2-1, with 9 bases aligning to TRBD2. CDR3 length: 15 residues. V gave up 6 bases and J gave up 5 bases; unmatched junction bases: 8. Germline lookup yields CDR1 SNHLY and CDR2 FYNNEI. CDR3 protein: CASRGSGRKDNEQFF. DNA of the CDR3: TGTGCCAGCAGGGGTAGCGGGAGAAAGGACAATGAGCAGTTCTTC.

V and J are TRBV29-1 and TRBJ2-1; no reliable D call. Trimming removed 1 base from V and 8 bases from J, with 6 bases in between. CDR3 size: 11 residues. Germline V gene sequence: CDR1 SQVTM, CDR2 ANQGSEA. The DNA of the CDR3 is TGCAGCGTTGAAGGTCGTTATGAGCAGTTCTTC. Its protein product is CSVEGRYEQFF.

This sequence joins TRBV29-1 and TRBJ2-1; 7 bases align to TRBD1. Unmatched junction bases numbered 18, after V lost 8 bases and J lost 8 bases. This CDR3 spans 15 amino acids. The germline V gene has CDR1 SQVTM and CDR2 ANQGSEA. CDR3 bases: TGCAGCCTCCGAGCCGGGACAGCTGATTCGGATGAGCAGTTCTTC. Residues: CSLRAGTADSDEQFF.

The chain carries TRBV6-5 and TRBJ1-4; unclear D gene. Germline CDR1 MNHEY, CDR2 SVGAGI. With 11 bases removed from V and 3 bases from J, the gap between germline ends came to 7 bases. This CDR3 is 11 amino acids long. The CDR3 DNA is TGTGCCTCACGGTCTAATGAAAAACTGTTTTTT. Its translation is CASRSNEKLFF.